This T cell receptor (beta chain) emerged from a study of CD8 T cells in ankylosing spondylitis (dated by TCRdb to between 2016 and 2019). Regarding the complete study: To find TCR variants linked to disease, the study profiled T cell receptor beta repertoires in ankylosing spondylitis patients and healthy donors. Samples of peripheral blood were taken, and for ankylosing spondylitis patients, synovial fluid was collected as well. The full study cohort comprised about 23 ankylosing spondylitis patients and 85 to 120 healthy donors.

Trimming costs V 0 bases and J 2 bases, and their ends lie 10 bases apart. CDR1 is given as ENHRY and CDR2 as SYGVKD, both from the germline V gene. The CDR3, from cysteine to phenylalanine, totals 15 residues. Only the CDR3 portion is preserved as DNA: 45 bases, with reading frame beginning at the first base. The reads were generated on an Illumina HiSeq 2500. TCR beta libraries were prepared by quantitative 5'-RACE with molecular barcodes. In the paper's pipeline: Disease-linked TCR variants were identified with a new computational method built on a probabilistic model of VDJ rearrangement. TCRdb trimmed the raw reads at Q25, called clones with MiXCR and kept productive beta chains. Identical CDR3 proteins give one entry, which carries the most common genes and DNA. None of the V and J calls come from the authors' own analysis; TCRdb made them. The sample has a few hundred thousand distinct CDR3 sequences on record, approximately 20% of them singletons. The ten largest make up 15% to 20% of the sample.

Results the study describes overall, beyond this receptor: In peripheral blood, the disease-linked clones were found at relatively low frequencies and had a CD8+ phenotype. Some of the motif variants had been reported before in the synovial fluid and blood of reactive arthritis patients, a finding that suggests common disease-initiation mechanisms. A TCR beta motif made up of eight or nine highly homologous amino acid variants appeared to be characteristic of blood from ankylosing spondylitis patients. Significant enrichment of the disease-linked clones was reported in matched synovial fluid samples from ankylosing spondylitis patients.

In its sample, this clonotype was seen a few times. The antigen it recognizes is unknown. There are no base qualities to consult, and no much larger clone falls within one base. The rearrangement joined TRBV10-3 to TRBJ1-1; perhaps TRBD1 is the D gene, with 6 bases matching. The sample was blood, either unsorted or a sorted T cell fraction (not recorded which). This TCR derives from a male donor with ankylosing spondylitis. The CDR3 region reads CAISESGRGNTEAFF. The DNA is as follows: TGTGCCATCAGTGAGTCGGGCAGGGGAAACACTGAAGCTTTCTTT.